The following is a TCR beta chain sequence with its context. The antigen remains undetermined. These data are taken from a study of T cell responses to AZD1222 COVID-19 vaccine. Pooled samples include second doses given at about 4 or 12 weeks. Broader study findings: Seropositive status at baseline applied to only six AZD1222 recipients. Donors were mostly white British, more females; clonal diversity possibly underestimated.

Profiling relied on immunoSEQ multiplex PCR, and the TCRdb table lists in-frame clones only, not all of them. Here the sample spans about 150,000 clones, approximately 87% being singletons. Trimming removed 5 bases from V and 0 bases from J, with 13 bases in between. CDR3 length: 15 residues. Germline loops: CDR1 SGHTA, CDR2 FQGNSA. The source of this sequence is an adult who received the AZD1222 COVID-19 vaccine. The chain links TRBV7-2 to TRBJ1-1; D ambiguous. Sequencing used peripheral blood, obtained 28 days after the second AZD1222 dose. This chain's CDR3 is CASSPRGNLNTEAFF. The CDR3 region has the DNA TGTGCCAGCAGCCCCCGAGGCAATTTGAACACTGAAGCTTTCTTT.